This T cell receptor (beta chain) comes out of a study of blood T cell repertoires in COVID-19. Turning to the study itself: Italy, Spain and the United States were the sources of the convalescent and acute COVID-19 samples. Sample material is recorded as cDNA or gDNA derived from T cells, B-cell-depleted T cells, or PBMCs.

Original data processing: Researchers report that nucleated cell counts were estimated from reference gene primer amplification. Some clones are missing from TCRdb's copy, which holds only in-frame ones; the method was immunoSEQ multiplex PCR. The V and J calls and clone size come from that table; D and trimming were worked out from the DNA. There are about 150,000 clones in the sample; 91% occur only once, and roughly 0.54% lies in the top ten. This CDR3 spans 14 amino acids. Trimming shortened V by 0 bases and J by 1 base, and 6 bases separated the two germline ends. Germline CDR1 and CDR2: SGDLS and YYNGEE.

The genes are TRBV9 and TRBJ2-3; D call uncertain. The specimen sequenced was peripheral blood. The sequence was collected from a man aged 45-65 years with acute or convalescent COVID-19. The CDR3 coding sequence is TGTGCCAGCAGCGTAGATCCGGGCACAGATACGCAGTATTTT. Its protein is CASSVDPGTDTQYF. Complete variable domain (other parts from reference TRBV9 and TRBJ2-3): DSGVTQTPKHLITATGQRVTLRCSPRSGDLSVYWYQQSLDQGLQFLIQYYNGEERAKGNILERFSAQQFPDLHSELNLSSLELGDSALYFCASSVDPGTDTQYFGPGTRLTVL.